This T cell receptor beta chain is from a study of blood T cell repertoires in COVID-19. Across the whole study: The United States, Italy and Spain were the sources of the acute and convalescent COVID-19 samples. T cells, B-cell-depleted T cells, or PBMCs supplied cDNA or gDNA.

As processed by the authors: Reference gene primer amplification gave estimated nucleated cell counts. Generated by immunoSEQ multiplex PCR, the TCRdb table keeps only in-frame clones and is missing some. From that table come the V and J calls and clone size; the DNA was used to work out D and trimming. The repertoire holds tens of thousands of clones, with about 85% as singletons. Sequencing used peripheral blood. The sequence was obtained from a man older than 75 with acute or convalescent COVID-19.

CDR3 in amino acids: CASSPLVAEETQYF. CDR3 nucleotides: TGCGCCAGCAGCCCACTCGTAGCAGAAGAGACCCAGTACTTC. The chain carries TRBV5-1 and TRBJ2-5, with unresolved D. CDR3 size: 14 residues. The V end lost 4 bases, the J end lost 3 bases, and 13 bases lay between the germline ends. CDR1 SGHRS and CDR2 YFSETQ come from the germline V gene.